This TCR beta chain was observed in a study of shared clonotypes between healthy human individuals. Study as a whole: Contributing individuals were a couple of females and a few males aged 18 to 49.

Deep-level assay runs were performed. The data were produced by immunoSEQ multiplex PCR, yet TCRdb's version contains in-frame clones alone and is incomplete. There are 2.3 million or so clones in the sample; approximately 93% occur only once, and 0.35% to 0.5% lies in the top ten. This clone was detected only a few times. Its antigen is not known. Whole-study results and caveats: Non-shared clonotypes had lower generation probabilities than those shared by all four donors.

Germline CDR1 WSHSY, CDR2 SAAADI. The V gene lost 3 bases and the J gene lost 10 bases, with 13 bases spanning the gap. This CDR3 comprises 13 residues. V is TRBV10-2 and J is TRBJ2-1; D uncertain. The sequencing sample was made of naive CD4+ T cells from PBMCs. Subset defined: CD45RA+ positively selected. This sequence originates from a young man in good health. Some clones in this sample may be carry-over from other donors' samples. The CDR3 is CASSDLTPLEQFF. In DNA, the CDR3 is TGCGCCAGCAGTGATTTAACCCCCTTGGAGCAGTTCTTC.